The 22 T cell receptor beta chains listed next were all sequenced from one sample in a study of blood T cells in healthy people across ages. Primed by a sample-barcoded 5' primer and a J-beta primer mix, a second PCR proceeded for roughly 7 to 12 cycles. One entry per CDR3 protein, called by TCRdb with MiXCR from the 5' RACE reads. The data contain about a million distinct CDR3 sequences, around two fifths of them singletons. The specimen was blood. These receptors were collected from a man between 18 and 35 years old in good health.

The V gene is TRBV5-4, the J gene TRBJ2-2; tentative D call: TRBD1 (5 bases). The CDR3 has 15 residues. Between the trimmed V and J ends, which lost 4 bases and 2 bases, there was a span of 12 bases. Germline V gene data show CDR1 as SGHNT and CDR2 as YYREEE (reference sequence). The CDR3 coding sequence is TGTGCCAGCAGCCCAGACAGTCTAAACACCGGGGAGCTGTTTTTT. It translates to CASSPDSLNTGELFF.

This clonotype was counted between two and nine times. The gene calls are TRBV2 and TRBJ1-2; tentative D call: TRBD1 (5 bases). From germline, CDR1 is SNHLY and CDR2 FYNNEI. Trimming pared 4 bases from V and 4 bases from J, leaving 10 bases between. The length of the CDR3 is 13 residues. The CDR3 here is CASSGRDGYGYTF. The CDR3 DNA reads as TGTGCCAGCAGTGGGCGGGACGGCTATGGCTACACCTTC.

This clonotype has a handful of counts. The rearrangement links TRBV9 to TRBJ1-5; D not certain. The CDR3 totals 13 residues. Germline V gives CDR1 SGDLS, CDR2 YYNGEE. V was clipped by 0 bases and J by 5 bases, with 6 bases between them. CDR3 sequence (DNA): TGTGCCAGCAGCGTAGCTCCAGATCAGCCCCAGCATTTT. It translates to CASSVAPDQPQHF.

This clonotype came up a few times. The genes are TRBV24-1 and TRBJ1-2; D might be TRBD1 (5 bases). Germline lookup yields CDR1 KGHDR and CDR2 SFDVKD. There are 14 residues in the CDR3. The germline V and J ends were trimmed by 12 bases and 0 bases, with 16 bases remaining between them. In DNA, the CDR3 is TGTGCCGCTCGCACAGGACGAGCTAACTATGGCTACACCTTC. This codes for CAARTGRANYGYTF.

In this sample, this clonotype turned up a few times. The rearrangement joins TRBV7-2 to TRBJ2-3, with D uncertain. The V gene lost 5 bases and the J gene lost 0 bases, with 15 bases spanning the gap. CDR1 is SGHTA, CDR2 FQGNSA, per germline. CDR3 length: 16 amino acids. The CDR3 DNA reads TGTGCCAGCAGCCTCGTCCCAGATTCTAGCACAGATACGCAGTATTTT. It yields the protein CASSLVPDSSTDTQYF.

On this clonotype: At one end, the junction sequence differs from germline, possibly due to a read error. This chain links TRBV20-1 with TRBJ2-5; D is undetermined. Germline values: CDR1 DFQATT, CDR2 SNEGSKA (reference sequence). The CDR3 spans 15 residues. For the CDR3, the DNA is TGCAGTGCTAGAGATCTCGGCTTGCCAGAAGAGACCCAGTACTTT. Amino acid sequence: CSARDLGLPEETQYF.

The rearrangement links TRBV7-3 to TRBJ2-2; 9 bases are shared with TRBD1. Germline V CDR1 and CDR2: SGHTA, FQGTGA. J gave up 4 bases and V 5 bases, and 8 bases lay outside the gene matches. The CDR3 runs 16 residues. CDR3 sequence: CASSAQGAAVTGELFF. CDR3 bases: TGTGCCAGCAGCGCACAGGGGGCGGCTGTCACCGGGGAGCTGTTTTTT.

This chain links TRBV4-3 with TRBJ2-3; D assignment may be TRBD1 or TRBD2 (5 bases each). The CDR3 is 15 amino acids. Germline CDR1 is LGHNA and CDR2 is YSLEER. Trimming left V 6 bases short and J 1 base short, with 14 bases between. CDR3 in DNA: TGCGCCAGCAGTTCCGGGACGGAACGCACAGATACGCAGTATTTT. Translation: CASSSGTERTDTQYF.

The gene calls are TRBV28 and TRBJ1-5; no reliable D call. V was pared by 3 bases and J by 7 bases, with 4 bases between. Germline V gene data show CDR1 as MDHEN and CDR2 as SYDVKM. The CDR3 has 11 residues. The CDR3 DNA sequence: TGTGCCAGCAGTTTGCACCAGCCCCAGCATTTT. It translates to CASSLHQPQHF. Drawing the rest from reference TRBV28 and TRBJ1-5, the complete variable domain is DVKVTQSSRYLVKRTGEKVFLECVQDMDHENMFWYRQDPGLGLRLIYFSYDVKMKEKGDIPEGYSVSREKKERFSLILESASTNQTSMYLCASSLHQPQHFGDGTRLSIL.

This clonotype was detected a few times. The J gene is TRBJ2-1, the V gene TRBV3-1; D may be TRBD1 or TRBD2 (5 bases each). The CDR3 extends over 17 amino acids. With 1 base removed from V and 12 bases from J, the gap between germline ends came to 25 bases. The V gene's germline CDR1 is LGHDT and CDR2 YNNKEL (reference sequence). The CDR3 DNA reads TGTGCCAGCAGCCAAGCTGGACTGTCCCTAAAAATAAGGGGGCAGTTCTTC. The encoded protein is CASSQAGLSLKIRGQFF.

This clonotype occurred a few times. This chain joins TRBV28 and TRBJ2-3; no definite D call. The CDR3 contains 15 residues. Germline CDR1 MDHEN, CDR2 SYDVKM. The germline V and J ends were trimmed by 3 bases and 0 bases, with 10 bases remaining between them. CDR3 sequence (DNA): TGTGCCAGCAGTTTGGAGATCACTAGCACAGATACGCAGTATTTT. Translating it yields CASSLEITSTDTQYF. Together with reference TRBV28 and TRBJ2-3, the CDR3 gives the full variable domain: DVKVTQSSRYLVKRTGEKVFLECVQDMDHENMFWYRQDPGLGLRLIYFSYDVKMKEKGDIPEGYSVSREKKERFSLILESASTNQTSMYLCASSLEITSTDTQYFGPGTRLTVL.

The genes are TRBV5-1 and TRBJ2-7; the D gene is possibly TRBD2 (5 bases). Trimming cost V 5 bases and J 7 bases, with 16 bases left between them. Looked up from germline, CDR1 is SGHRS and CDR2 is YFSETQ. The CDR3 covers 13 residues. The CDR3 region has the DNA TGCGCCAGCAGTCCACTAGTTTCTTATGAGCAGTACTTC. Protein sequence: CASSPLVSYEQYF. The whole variable domain, remainder taken from reference TRBV5-1 and TRBJ2-7, is KAGVTQTPRYLIKTRGQQVTLSCSPISGHRSVSWYQQTPGQGLQFLFEYFSETQRNKGNFPGRFSGRQFSNSRSEMNVSTLELGDSALYLCASSPLVSYEQYFGPGTRLTVT.

The chain employs TRBV28 and TRBJ1-1; D perhaps matches TRBD1 (5 bases). Germline CDR1 and CDR2: MDHEN and SYDVKM. The CDR3 totals 16 residues. V dropped 2 bases and J dropped 1 base, with 14 bases sitting between them. CDR3 amino acids: CASSLGSAGGNTEAFF. The CDR3 coding sequence is TGTGCCAGCAGTTTAGGGTCGGCCGGGGGGAACACTGAAGCTTTCTTT.

This clonotype came up once. One junction end disagrees with the germline gene, perhaps due to a read error. This chain uses TRBV20-1 with TRBJ1-2, with TRBD1 identical over 9 bases. CDR3 length equals 14 residues. The germline V gene has CDR1 DFQATT and CDR2 SNEGSKA (reference sequence). The CDR3 loop reads CCALRQGGNDGYTF. Here the CDR3 DNA reads TGCTGTGCTTTAAGACAGGGGGGAAATGATGGCTACACCTTC.

The CDR3 loop reads CASSVTVYIHDEQFF. The CDR3 bases are TGTGCCAGCAGCGTGACAGTGTATATACACGATGAGCAGTTCTTC. The chain combines TRBV7-9 with TRBJ2-1; perhaps TRBD1 as D (5 bases). The germline gives CDR1 SEHNR, CDR2 FQNEAQ (reference sequence). The CDR3 runs 15 residues. V was clipped by 5 bases and J by 8 bases, with 19 bases between them.

The chain couples TRBV2 to TRBJ2-5; 7 positions agree with TRBD2. The CDR3 sequence is 14 residues long. V dropped 6 bases and J dropped 3; count of bases not matched to a gene: 7. Germline V lookup: CDR1 SNHLY, CDR2 FYNNEI. CDR3 sequence (DNA): TGTGCCAGCAGAAAGCGGGGCCCCGAAGAGACCCAGTACTTC. This translates into CASRKRGPEETQYF.

Worth noting for this clonotype: The germline gene is not matched at one end of the junction; a read error may be the cause. The chain links TRBV7-2 to TRBJ1-4; 8 nucleotides match TRBD1. Per germline, CDR1 SGHTA and CDR2 FQGNSA. The CDR3 totals 13 residues. The DNA for the CDR3 is TGTGCCGGCAGCCGGGACAGGAATGAAAAACTGTTTTTT. Amino acids: CAGSRDRNEKLFF.

V is TRBV10-3 and J is TRBJ1-2; D remains ambiguous. CDR1 and CDR2 (germline): ENHRY, SYGVKD. V lost 7 bases and J lost 8, with 17 bases in between. The CDR3 has 13 amino acids. The CDR3 DNA sequence: TGTGCCATCACCCAACCTCCCCATATGGGCTACACCTTC. It yields the protein CAITQPPHMGYTF.

Here the CDR3 reads CASRQDRGNGELFF. CDR3 sequence (DNA): TGTGCCAGCAGACAGGACAGGGGCAACGGGGAGCTGTTTTTT. This chain links TRBV4-2 with TRBJ2-2, with 9 bases fitting TRBD1. Losses at the gene ends were 6 bases for V and 7 bases for J; bases not matched to a gene: 6. The CDR3 spans 14 residues. Germline assignment: CDR1 LGHNA and CDR2 YNFKEQ.

This clonotype showed up just a few times. The chain joins TRBV29-1 to TRBJ1-2; a weak D match, TRBD1 (5 bases). The V gene's germline CDR1 is SQVTM and CDR2 ANQGSEA. The germline V and J ends were trimmed by 2 bases and 8 bases, with 15 bases remaining between them. CDR3 size: 13 residues. The CDR3 DNA sequence: TGCAGCGTTGAAATTCGCAGGGCTCTAGGCTACACCTTC. Translating it yields CSVEIRRALGYTF.

The chain has TRBV5-1 and TRBJ2-5; no firm D call. From germline, CDR1 is SGHRS and CDR2 YFSETQ. This CDR3 has 15 amino acids. Trimming shortened V by 2 bases and J by 0 bases, and 11 bases separated the two germline ends. The CDR3 sequence is CASSFLVGYQETQYF. The CDR3 DNA reads TGCGCCAGCAGCTTTCTTGTGGGGTACCAAGAGACCCAGTACTTC.

CDR3 sequence reads: CASSFGIWSVREVEQFF. The CDR3, as DNA: TGCGCCAGCAGCTTTGGCATTTGGTCCGTTCGCGAGGTTGAGCAGTTCTTC. The chain links TRBV5-1 to TRBJ2-1, with D unresolved. Looked up from germline, CDR1 is SGHRS and CDR2 is YFSETQ. There are 17 residues in the CDR3. Trimming shortened V by 2 bases and J by 9 bases, and 24 bases separated the two germline ends.